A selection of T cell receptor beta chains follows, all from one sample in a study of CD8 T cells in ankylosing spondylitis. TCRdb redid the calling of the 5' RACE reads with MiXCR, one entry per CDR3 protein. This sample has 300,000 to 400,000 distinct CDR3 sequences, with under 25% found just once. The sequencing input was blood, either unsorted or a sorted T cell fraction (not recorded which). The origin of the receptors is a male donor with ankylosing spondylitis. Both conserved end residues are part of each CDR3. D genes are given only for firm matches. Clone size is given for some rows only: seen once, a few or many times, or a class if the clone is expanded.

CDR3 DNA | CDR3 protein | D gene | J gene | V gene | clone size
TGCGCCAGCAGCTTGGACGGACAACGTTCTGGAAACACCATATATTTT | CASSLDGQRSGNTIYF | NA | TRBJ1-3 | TRBV5-1 | NA
TGCGCCAGCAGCGGAGAGACCCAAACCGGGGAGCTGTTTTTT | CASSGETQTGELFF | NA | TRBJ2-2 | TRBV5-1 | many
TGTGCCAGCAGTGTGACTAGCGGGACTACCGGGGAGCTGTTTTTT | CASSVTSGTTGELFF | TRBD2 | TRBJ2-2 | TRBV28 | few
TGTGCCAGCTCACCTTCGGGACAGGGGGGAACTGAAGCTTTCTTT | CASSPSGQGGTEAFF | TRBD1 | TRBJ1-1 | TRBV18 | few
TGTGCCAGCAGCCCCTTTACCCCCAATGCGGAGACCCAGTACTTC | CASSPFTPNAETQYF | NA | TRBJ2-5 | TRBV14 | few
TGCAGTGCTAGACCGGCGTCAAATACTCAAGAGACCCAGTACTTC | CSARPASNTQETQYF | NA | TRBJ2-5 | TRBV20-1 | NA
TGTGCCAGCAGTTTTAGAGCCGGGGACTACGAGCAGTACTTC | CASSFRAGDYEQYF | NA | TRBJ2-7 | TRBV28 | NA
TGTGCCAGCAGCTTAGTTTATTTGGCGGGGGTGAGCTCCTACGAGCAGTACTTC | CASSLVYLAGVSSYEQYF | TRBD2 | TRBJ2-7 | TRBV11-2 | few
TGCAGTGCTAGAGGTGGGCTAGCGGGAGAAAGGTACAATGAGCAGTTCTTC | CSARGGLAGERYNEQFF | TRBD2 | TRBJ2-1 | TRBV20-1 | few
TGTGCCACCAGTGACCCGGGACGGACTAGCACAGATACGCAGTATTTT | CATSDPGRTSTDTQYF | NA | TRBJ2-3 | TRBV24-1 | NA
TGTGCCAGCAGCTTAATGGGCGAGGGCACTGAAGCTTTCTTT | CASSLMGEGTEAFF | NA | TRBJ1-1 | TRBV7-3 | NA
TGTGCCAGCAGTAAGACAGGGGGAACTCAGCCCCAGCATTTT | CASSKTGGTQPQHF | TRBD1 | TRBJ1-5 | TRBV12-3/TRBV12-4 | NA
TGTGCCAGCAGCCGAGGACAGAACTACGAGCAGTACTTC | CASSRGQNYEQYF | NA | TRBJ2-7 | TRBV27 | NA
TGTGCCAGCAGTTTGGCTAGCGGGTTCGGGACCAAAAACATTCAGTACTTC | CASSLASGFGTKNIQYF | TRBD2 | TRBJ2-4 | TRBV12-3/TRBV12-4 | NA
TGTGCCAGCAGCCATACCGGGACTAGGAGGGGGGAGCAGTACTTC | CASSHTGTRRGEQYF | TRBD2 | TRBJ2-7 | TRBV4-2 | few
TGTGCCAGCAGCTTAGATCTAAGTCCTGCGGGCGGCGAGCAGTACTTC | CASSLDLSPAGGEQYF | NA | TRBJ2-7 | TRBV11-2 | NA